The clone carrying this T cell receptor beta chain was detected ten times or more. Its specificity is not known. All patients picked for sequencing had shown, by flow cytometry, an expansion of CD8+CD57+ cells. In all patients, the disease was severe acquired aplastic anemia. Each patient gave a blood sample that was collected before any therapy had been received. CDR3 and TCR beta VDJ profiling relied on genomic DNA as the template. Each CDR3 protein gets one entry after TCRdb re-called the reads with MiXCR. The repertoire holds fewer than 250,000 distinct CDR3 sequences, with around half as singletons. This entry is derived from a study of CD8+CD57+ T cells in acquired aplastic anemia. Study at large: Each DNA sample taken from sorted CD4+ and CD8+ cells came to 2.5 to 4 ug on average.

Points from the study as a whole: Found in both controls and patients were approximately 29 CD8+ CDR3 sequences.

Material for sequencing was sorted CD4+, CD8+, or CD8+CD57+ T cells (not recorded which) from PBMCs. This TCR was sampled from a human donor with aplastic anemia.

CDR3 region: CASSQGDFPLIHYTF. Written as DNA, the CDR3 is TGTGCCAGCAGTCAGGGGGACTTCCCACTCATCCACTACACCTTC. This rearrangement joins TRBV6-2 or TRBV6-3 to TRBJ1-2; 7 positions match TRBD1. Germline CDR1 MNHEY, CDR2 SVGEGT. J was trimmed by 10 bases and V by 5 bases; bases with no gene match: 16. The CDR3 is 15 residues long.